This T cell receptor beta chain was recorded in a study of blood T cell repertoires in COVID-19. Study as a whole: Sites in the United States, Italy and Spain provided acute and convalescent COVID-19 samples.

Trimming cost V 6 bases and J 5 bases, with 12 bases left between them. Germline-derived CDR1 and CDR2 are SGHRS and YFSETQ. The CDR3 spans 13 residues. Original processing methods: Amplification of reference gene primers was used by the study to estimate nucleated cell counts. Clones were read by immunoSEQ multiplex PCR, and TCRdb kept only the in-frame ones, dropping some. That table supplies the V and J calls and clone size; D and trimming were determined from the DNA. The sample includes around 230,000 clones, approximately 82% seen only once; the top ten take roughly 8.8%. The sequenced sample was peripheral blood. The chain couples TRBV5-1 to TRBJ2-1, with a tentative D call TRBD2 (6 bases). The sequence came from a woman in her forties or fifties with acute or convalescent COVID-19. The CDR3 nucleotides are TGCGCCAGCACCCGGGGGAGAGACAATGAGCAGTTCTTC. It is translated as CASTRGRDNEQFF.